Listed here are 15 T cell receptor beta chains from one sample, sequenced in a study of T cell repertoires and HLA-DP antigens. Data came from immunoSEQ multiplex PCR; TCRdb stores just in-frame clones and leaves some out. The sample lists around 70,000 clones; about four fifths were seen once. Antigens of these TCRs are unknown. The sequencing input was CD4+ T cells from PBMCs. These receptors originate from a man aged 55 to 69 in good health and CMV-seronegative.

This sequence joins TRBV6-6 and TRBJ2-7; D unclear. V lost 5 bases and J lost 5, with 13 bases in between. Per germline, CDR1 MNHNY and CDR2 SVGAGI (reference sequence). The length of the CDR3 is 13 residues. The CDR3 DNA reads as TGTGCCAGCAGTCCAATTCCGGGCCACGAGCAGTACTTC. This translates into CASSPIPGHEQYF.

The rearrangement joins TRBV27 to TRBJ1-1; TRBD1 agrees at 9 bases. J lost 4 bases, V lost 5 bases, and 5 bases had no gene match. The germline V gene has CDR1 MNHEY and CDR2 SMNVEV (reference sequence). The CDR3 is 14 amino acids. CDR3 region: CASSPGQGITEAFF. CDR3 nucleotides: TGTGCCAGCAGTCCCGGACAGGGGATCACTGAAGCTTTCTTT.

About this clone: Relative to the germline gene, one junction end is altered; a read error may explain this. This sequence joins TRBV7-2 and TRBJ2-3; unclear D gene. Germline CDR1 reads SGHTA; CDR2 reads FQGNSA. CDR3 length equals 11 residues. CDR3 protein: CAGSFKDTQYF. The CDR3, as DNA: TGTGCCGGCAGCTTCAAAGATACGCAGTATTTT.

This clone came up a few times. The V gene is TRBV7-7, the J gene TRBJ2-3; D is perhaps TRBD2 (5 bases). The germline gives CDR1 SSHAT, CDR2 FNYEAQ (reference sequence). The CDR3 sequence is 13 residues long. Trimming took 1 base from V and 5 from J, leaving 7 bases between them. CDR3 protein: CASSLGREDTQYF. The CDR3 DNA follows: TGTGCCAGCAGCTTAGGACGGGAAGATACGCAGTATTTT.

The V and J genes are TRBV6-1 and TRBJ2-5, with a possible D match to TRBD2 (6 bases). The CDR3 sequence is 16 residues long. Trimming shortened V by 0 bases and J by 3 bases, and 14 bases separated the two germline ends. The germline gives CDR1 MNHNS, CDR2 SASEGT. CDR3 loop: CASSEAGGAFKETQYF. The CDR3 DNA is TGTGCCAGCAGTGAAGCGGGCGGGGCGTTTAAAGAGACCCAGTACTTC.

This rearrangement joins TRBV15 to TRBJ2-6; TRBD2 might be the D (6 bases). The germline CDR1 and CDR2 sequences are LNHNV and YYDKDF (reference sequence). With 1 base removed from V and 0 bases from J, the gap between germline ends came to 7 bases. The CDR3 has 16 residues. The CDR3 loop reads CATSRGGTSGANVLTF. CDR3 nucleotide sequence: TGTGCCACCAGCAGAGGCGGGACCTCTGGGGCCAACGTCCTGACTTTC.

CDR3 residues: CASSLAIGNYGYTF. The CDR3 nucleotides are TGTGCCAGCAGCTTAGCGATTGGGAACTATGGCTACACCTTC. This rearrangement joins TRBV7-8 to TRBJ1-2; no reliable D call. CDR3 size: 14 residues. Germline V gives CDR1 SGHVS, CDR2 FQNEAQ. Trimming took 0 bases from V and 2 from J, leaving 7 bases between them.

A word on this clone: This CDR3 is also generated by other DNA sequences in the sample. This sequence joins TRBV5-8 and TRBJ2-1, with a weak D call TRBD1 (7 bases). CDR3 length: 15 amino acids. Looked up from germline, CDR1 is SGHTS and CDR2 is YDEGEE. Trimming took off 1 base at V and 4 bases at J, with 12 bases between the two ends. The CDR3 DNA reads TGTGCCAGCAGCTTGCAGGGGGGCTCGTACAATGAGCAGTTCTTC. This gives the protein CASSLQGGSYNEQFF.

This rearrangement joins TRBV5-5 to TRBJ2-3; a weak D match, TRBD1 (5 bases). Trimming took off 4 bases at V and 2 bases at J, with 17 bases between the two ends. CDR3 length: 16 amino acids. Germline-derived CDR1 and CDR2 are SGHKS and YYEKEE (reference sequence). CDR3 DNA: TGTGCCAGCAGCCAGCCTCAGGGCCTTACCACAGATACGCAGTATTTT. Translated: CASSQPQGLTTDTQYF.

The J gene is TRBJ1-1, the V gene TRBV7-9; D is unresolved. The germline V gene encodes CDR1 SEHNR and CDR2 FQNEAQ (reference sequence). The CDR3 has 12 amino acids. Trimming pared 5 bases from V and 7 bases from J, leaving 11 bases between. The CDR3 protein is CASSVDLLEAFF. CDR3 DNA sequence: TGTGCCAGCAGCGTAGACCTACTTGAAGCTTTCTTT.

The gene calls are TRBV15 and TRBJ2-5; D is possibly TRBD1 (6 bases). Trimming cost V 0 bases and J 2 bases, with 10 bases left between them. Germline loops: CDR1 LNHNV, CDR2 YYDKDF (reference sequence). The CDR3 loop spans 15 amino acids. The CDR3 loop reads CATSREITGQETQYF. CDR3 coding DNA: TGTGCCACCAGCAGAGAAATCACAGGGCAAGAGACCCAGTACTTC. The full variable domain, with the rest looked up from reference TRBV15 and TRBJ2-5, is DAMVIQNPRYQVTQFGKPVTLSCSQTLNHNVMYWYQQKSSQAPKLLFHYYDKDFNNEADTPDNFQSRRPNTSFCFLDIRSPGLGDTAMYLCATSREITGQETQYFGPGTRLLVL.

The chain uses TRBV19 and TRBJ1-2; 10 bases fit TRBD1. This CDR3 region has 16 residues. J gave up 6 bases and V 6 bases, and 13 bases lay outside the gene matches. Germline CDR1 LNHDA, CDR2 SQIVND (reference sequence). CDR3 sequence (DNA): TGTGCCAGTAGAAGTAGGGACAGGGGCCATGGTCATGGCTACACCTTC. Its protein is CASRSRDRGHGHGYTF.

The chain links TRBV18 to TRBJ2-7; 8 bases match TRBD2. The length of the CDR3 is 14 residues. From germline, CDR1 is KGHSH and CDR2 LQKENI. Trimming took 6 bases from V and 2 from J; bases not matched to a gene: 6. The DNA for the CDR3 is TGTGCCAGCTCTAACCGCGGGGGGCCCTACGAGCAGTACTTC. It translates to CASSNRGGPYEQYF.

The J gene is TRBJ1-1, the V gene TRBV7-9; no reliable D call. Trimming removed 5 bases at V and 1 base at J, with 11 bases between. Germline V CDR1 and CDR2: SEHNR, FQNEAQ (reference sequence). The CDR3 covers 14 residues. CDR3 DNA sequence: TGTGCCAGCAGCCTCCTGAGGCAGAACACTGAAGCTTTCTTT. The encoded protein is CASSLLRQNTEAFF.

DNA of the CDR3: TGTGCCAGCAGCTTGGATCGAGCCGCGGGCTATGGCTACACCTTC. It encodes CASSLDRAAGYGYTF. The gene calls are TRBV5-4 and TRBJ1-2; D is undetermined. The germline CDR1 and CDR2 sequences are SGHNT and YYREEE (reference sequence). The CDR3 length is 15 residues. V was trimmed by 0 bases and J by 4 bases, leaving 13 bases between them. Drawing the rest from reference TRBV5-4 and TRBJ1-2, the complete variable domain is ETGVTQSPTHLIKTRGQQVTLRCSSQSGHNTVSWYQQALGQGPQFIFQYYREEENGRGNFPPRFSGLQFPNYSSELNVNALELDDSALYLCASSLDRAAGYGYTFGSGTRLTVV.